This T cell receptor beta chain was sequenced during a study of blood T cell repertoires in COVID-19. Study background: T cells, B-cell-depleted T cells, or PBMCs provided the cDNA or gDNA that served as material.

As handled by the study authors: Using reference gene primer amplification, nucleated cell counts were estimated. Clones were sequenced by immunoSEQ multiplex PCR, and TCRdb holds only the in-frame ones, with some missing. Clone size and the V and J calls come from that table; the DNA yielded D and trimming. The sample includes some 670,000 clones, just under 90% of them seen just once. This TCR derives from a young woman with acute or convalescent COVID-19. Sequencing was carried out using peripheral blood.

As DNA, the CDR3 is TGCAGCGTCCAGACAGGAGGCACCGGGGAGCTGTTTTTT. It specifies CSVQTGGTGELFF. The genes are TRBV29-1 and TRBJ2-2; perhaps TRBD1 as D (6 bases). This CDR3 region has 13 residues. Germline V gives CDR1 SQVTM, CDR2 ANQGSEA. V dropped 6 bases and J dropped 4 bases, with 12 bases sitting between them.